This T cell receptor beta chain emerged from a study of T cells after yellow fever vaccination. Findings of the study overall: A weaker but faster secondary response was observed, peaking on day 5 versus 15. The study noted that FACS-sorted repertoires could contain abundant clonotypes contaminating from the bulk population.

Researchers made TCR cDNA using 5'RACE template switching, and this step added a universal primer site and UMIs. Via MiXCR, TCRdb re-called the 5' RACE reads, giving one row per CDR3 protein. Of 80,000 to 100,000 distinct CDR3 sequences in the sample, about 5.8% were seen once. Looked up from germline, CDR1 is MGHRA and CDR2 is YSYEKL. Trimming removed 2 bases from V and 3 bases from J; junction bases left unmatched: 4. This CDR3 is 15 amino acids long. This clonotype was seen a few times. Its antigen remains unknown. This clonotype was obtained from a young man who received the YFV17D yellow fever vaccine. Sequenced material: CD8+ T cells sorted from PBMCs, taken 10 days after the yellow fever booster vaccination. The chain couples TRBV4-1 to TRBJ2-5, with 9 positions matching TRBD1. CDR3 coding DNA: TGCGCCAGCAGCCAACGGGACAGGGACAAAGAGACCCAGTACTTC. Translating it yields CASSQRDRDKETQYF.